The 4 T cell receptor beta chains listed next were all sequenced from one sample in a study of tumour-infiltrating T cells in Burkitt lymphoma (TCRdb year 2020). Receptors were amplified or captured by the immunoSEQ multiplex PCR assay. Imported from immuneACCESS, the table was reduced by TCRdb to in-frame sequences with V and J called. These copies leave out some clones; in studies compared against another copy, an unresolved V gene accounts for under half, and the cause of the remainder is not known. The sample table holds about 46,000 clones, of which around 29% were seen once. The top ten clonotypes cover 2.9% of the sample. Sequenced input: tumor tissue. Receptors were obtained from a human donor with Burkitt lymphoma.

This clone has a handful of counts. This rearrangement joins TRBV5-1 to TRBJ2-6, with TRBD1 identical over 7 bases. This CDR3 has 15 residues. The V and J ends lost 6 bases and 1 base, in that order; junction bases with no gene match: 4. The germline V gene has CDR1 SGHRS and CDR2 YFSETQ. The CDR3 DNA sequence: TGCGCCAGCACCCCGGACAGGTCTGGGGCCAACGTCCTGACTTTC. Translated: CASTPDRSGANVLTF.

This clone has more than one count but fewer than ten. V and J are TRBV9 and TRBJ2-3; 8 bases agree with TRBD1. Trimming cost V 0 bases and J 5 bases; bases outside gene matches: 11. In germline, CDR1 is SGDLS, CDR2 YYNGEE. The CDR3 sequence is 17 residues long. Here the CDR3 reads CASSVGFRGREGDTQYF. CDR3 coding DNA: TGTGCCAGCAGCGTAGGTTTCAGGGGGCGTGAGGGAGATACGCAGTATTTT.

This clone was seen a few times. The rearrangement joins TRBV4-3 to TRBJ1-3; tentatively, D is TRBD1 (5 bases). This CDR3 is 16 amino acids long. Germline CDR1 and CDR2: LGHNA and YSLEER. V shed 4 bases and J shed 0 bases, with 13 bases lying between them. The CDR3 reads CASSPLEGYSGNTIYF. CDR3 in DNA: TGCGCCAGCAGCCCCCTAGAGGGGTACTCTGGAAACACCATATATTTT.

The chain is built from TRBV19 and TRBJ2-2; TRBD2 agrees at 8 bases. V trimming: 6 bases; J trimming: 8 bases; junction bases outside the gene matches: 5. CDR1 LNHDA and CDR2 SQIVND come from the germline V gene (reference sequence). This CDR3 has 13 amino acids. Here the CDR3 reads CASRGAGVGELFF. In DNA, the CDR3 is TGTGCCAGTAGAGGAGCGGGGGTGGGGGAGCTGTTTTTT. Full variable domain (rest looked up from reference TRBV19 and TRBJ2-2): DGGITQSPKYLFRKEGQNVTLSCEQNLNHDAMYWYRQDPGQGLRLIYYSQIVNDFQKGDIAEGYSVSREKKESFPLTVTSAQKNPTAFYLCASRGAGVGELFFGEGSRLTVL.